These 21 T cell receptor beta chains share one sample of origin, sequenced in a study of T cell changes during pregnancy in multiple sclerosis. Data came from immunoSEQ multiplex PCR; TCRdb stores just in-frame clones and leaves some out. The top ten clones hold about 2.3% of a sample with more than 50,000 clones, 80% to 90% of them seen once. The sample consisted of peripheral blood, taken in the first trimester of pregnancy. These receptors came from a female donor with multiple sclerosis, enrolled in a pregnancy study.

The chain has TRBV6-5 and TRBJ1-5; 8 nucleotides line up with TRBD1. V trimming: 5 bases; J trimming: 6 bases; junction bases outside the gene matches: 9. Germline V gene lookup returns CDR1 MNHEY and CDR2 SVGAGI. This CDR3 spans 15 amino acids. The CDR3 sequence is CASSTTGDGLQPQHF. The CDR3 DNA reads TGTGCCAGCAGTACGACAGGGGACGGACTTCAGCCCCAGCATTTT.

The CDR3 sequence: CASSLRGTSGELFF. The CDR3 DNA sequence: TGTGCCAGCAGCCTAAGAGGTACCTCCGGGGAGCTGTTTTTT. This chain connects TRBV14 to TRBJ2-2, with D hard to call. Germline loops: CDR1 SGHDN, CDR2 FVKESK. The V end lost 4 bases, the J end lost 6 bases, and 12 bases lay between the germline ends. The CDR3 sequence is 14 residues long. Full variable domain (remainder filled in from reference TRBV14 and TRBJ2-2): EAGVTQFPSHSVIEKGQTVTLRCDPISGHDNLYWYRRVMGKEIKFLLHFVKESKQDESGMPNNRFLAERTGGTYSTLKVQPAELEDSGVYFCASSLRGTSGELFFGEGSRLTVL.

CDR3 DNA sequence: TGCGCCAGCAGTGGTACTAGCGGGAGTTTTGGGTTCAATGAGCAGTTCTTC. It encodes CASSGTSGSFGFNEQFF. This chain connects TRBV10-2 to TRBJ2-1, with 11 bases aligning to TRBD2. Losses at the gene ends were 4 bases for V and 6 bases for J; bases not matched to a gene: 11. This CDR3 is built from 17 residues. Germline assignment: CDR1 WSHSY and CDR2 SAAADI.

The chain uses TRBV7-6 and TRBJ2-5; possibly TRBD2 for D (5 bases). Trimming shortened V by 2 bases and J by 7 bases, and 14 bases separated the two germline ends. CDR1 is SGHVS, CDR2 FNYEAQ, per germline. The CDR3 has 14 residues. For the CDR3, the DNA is TGTGCCAGCAGCTTAAAGGTTCCGGGGTGGACCCAGTACTTC. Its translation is CASSLKVPGWTQYF.

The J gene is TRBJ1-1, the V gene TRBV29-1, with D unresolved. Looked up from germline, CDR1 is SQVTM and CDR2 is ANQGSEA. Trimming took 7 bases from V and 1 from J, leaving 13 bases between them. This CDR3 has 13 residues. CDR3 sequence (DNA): TGCAGCGGCACTGCGAGTGGGAACACTGAAGCTTTCTTT. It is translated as CSGTASGNTEAFF.

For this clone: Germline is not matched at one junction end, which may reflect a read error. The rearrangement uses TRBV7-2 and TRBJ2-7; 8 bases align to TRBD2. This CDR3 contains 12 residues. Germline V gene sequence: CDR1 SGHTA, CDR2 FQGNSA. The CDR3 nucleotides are TGTGCCAGCAGCTTAGCTAGCGGGACTTTTCTTTTC. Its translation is CASSLASGTFLF.

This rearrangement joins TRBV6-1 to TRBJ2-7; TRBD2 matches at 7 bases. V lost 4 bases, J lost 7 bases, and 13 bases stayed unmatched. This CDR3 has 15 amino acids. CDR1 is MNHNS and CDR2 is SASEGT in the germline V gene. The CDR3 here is CASSVSSGTSSEQYF. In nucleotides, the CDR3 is TGTGCCAGCAGTGTATCTAGCGGAACCTCTAGTGAGCAGTACTTC.

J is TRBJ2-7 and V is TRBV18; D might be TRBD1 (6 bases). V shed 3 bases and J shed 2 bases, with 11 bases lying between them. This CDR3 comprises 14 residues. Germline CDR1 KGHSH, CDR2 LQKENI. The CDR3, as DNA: TGTGCCAGCTCACCCCCAGGGACACCCTACGAGCAGTACTTC. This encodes CASSPPGTPYEQYF.

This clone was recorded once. The CDR3 coding sequence is TGTGCCAGCATACTAGGACAGTCCTACGAGCAGTACTTC. Its protein product is CASILGQSYEQYF. The V call is TRBV2, the J call TRBJ2-7; a weak D match, TRBD1 (6 bases). Germline values: CDR1 SNHLY, CDR2 FYNNEI. V was shortened by 7 bases and J by 1 base, with 11 bases between the two germline ends. This CDR3 comprises 13 residues.

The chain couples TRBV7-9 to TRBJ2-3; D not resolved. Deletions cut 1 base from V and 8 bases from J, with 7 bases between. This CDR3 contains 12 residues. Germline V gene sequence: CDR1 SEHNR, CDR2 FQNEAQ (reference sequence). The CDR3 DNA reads TGTGCCAGCAGCTTAGAACTCCCTACGCAGTATTTT. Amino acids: CASSLELPTQYF.

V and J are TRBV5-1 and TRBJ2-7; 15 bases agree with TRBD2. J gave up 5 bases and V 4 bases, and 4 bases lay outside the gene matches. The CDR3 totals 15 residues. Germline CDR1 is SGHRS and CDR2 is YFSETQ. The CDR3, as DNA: TGCGCCAGCAGCCGGACTAGCGGGAGGGGCAACGAGCAGTACTTC. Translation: CASSRTSGRGNEQYF.

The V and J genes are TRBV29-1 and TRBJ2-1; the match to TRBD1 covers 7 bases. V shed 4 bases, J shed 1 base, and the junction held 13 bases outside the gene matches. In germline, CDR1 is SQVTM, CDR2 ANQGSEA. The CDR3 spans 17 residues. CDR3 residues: CSVARNRGSSSYNEQFF. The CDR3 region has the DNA TGCAGCGTTGCGAGGAACAGGGGAAGTAGTTCCTACAATGAGCAGTTCTTC.

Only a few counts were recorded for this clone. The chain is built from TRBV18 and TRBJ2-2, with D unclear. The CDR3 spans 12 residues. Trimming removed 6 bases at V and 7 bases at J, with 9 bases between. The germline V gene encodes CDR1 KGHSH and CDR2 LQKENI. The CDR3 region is CASSLLGGELFF. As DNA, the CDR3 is TGTGCCAGCTCCCTTCTCGGCGGGGAGCTGTTTTTT.

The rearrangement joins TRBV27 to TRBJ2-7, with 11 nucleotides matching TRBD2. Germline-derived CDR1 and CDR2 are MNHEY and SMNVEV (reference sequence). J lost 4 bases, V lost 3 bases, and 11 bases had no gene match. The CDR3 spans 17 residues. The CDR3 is CASSLSLTGLADYEQYF. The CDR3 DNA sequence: TGTGCCAGCAGTTTGTCCCTAACGGGACTAGCGGATTACGAGCAGTACTTC.

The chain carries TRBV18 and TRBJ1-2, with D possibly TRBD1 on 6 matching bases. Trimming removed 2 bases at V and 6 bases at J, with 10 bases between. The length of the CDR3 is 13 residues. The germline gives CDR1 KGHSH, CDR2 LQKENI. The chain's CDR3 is CASSPIRGNGYTF. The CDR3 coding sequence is TGTGCCAGCTCACCAATCAGGGGCAATGGCTACACCTTC.

This CDR3 is CASSPWWTGANYGYTF. The CDR3, as DNA: TGCGCCAGCAGCCCGTGGTGGACAGGGGCGAACTATGGCTACACCTTC. The J gene is TRBJ1-2, the V gene TRBV5-1, with 9 bases identical to TRBD1. CDR3 length equals 16 residues. J was trimmed by 2 bases and V by 4 bases; bases with no gene match: 9. In germline, CDR1 is SGHRS, CDR2 YFSETQ.

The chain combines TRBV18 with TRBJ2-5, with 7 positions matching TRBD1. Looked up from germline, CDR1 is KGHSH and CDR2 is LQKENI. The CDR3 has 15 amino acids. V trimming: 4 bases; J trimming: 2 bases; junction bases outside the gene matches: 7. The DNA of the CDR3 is TGTGCCAGCTCACTATCAGGACAGGTTCAAGAGACCCAGTACTTC. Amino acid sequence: CASSLSGQVQETQYF.

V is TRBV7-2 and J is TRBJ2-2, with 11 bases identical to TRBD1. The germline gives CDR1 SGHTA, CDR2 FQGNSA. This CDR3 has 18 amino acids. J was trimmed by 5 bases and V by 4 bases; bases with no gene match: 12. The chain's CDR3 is CASSYQTPGTGGTGELFF. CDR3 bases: TGTGCCAGCAGCTATCAGACTCCCGGGACAGGGGGAACCGGGGAGCTGTTTTTT.

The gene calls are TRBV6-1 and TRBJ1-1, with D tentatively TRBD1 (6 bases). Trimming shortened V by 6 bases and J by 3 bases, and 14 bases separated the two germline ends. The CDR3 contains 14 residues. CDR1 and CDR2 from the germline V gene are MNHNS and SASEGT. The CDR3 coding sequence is TGTGCCAGCAGCCGATCCGACAGGTACACTGAAGCTTTCTTT. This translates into CASSRSDRYTEAFF.

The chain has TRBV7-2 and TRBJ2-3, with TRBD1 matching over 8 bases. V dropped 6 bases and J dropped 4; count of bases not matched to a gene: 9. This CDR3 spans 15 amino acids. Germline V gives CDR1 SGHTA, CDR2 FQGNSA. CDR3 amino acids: CASSFGQGPPDTQYF. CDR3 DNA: TGTGCCAGCAGTTTCGGACAGGGCCCCCCAGATACGCAGTATTTT.

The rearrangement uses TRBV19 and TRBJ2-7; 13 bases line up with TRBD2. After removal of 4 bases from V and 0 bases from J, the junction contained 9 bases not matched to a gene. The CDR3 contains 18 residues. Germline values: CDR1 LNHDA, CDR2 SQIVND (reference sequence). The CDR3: CASSRRGLAGTSSYEQYF. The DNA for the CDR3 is TGTGCCAGTAGTAGGAGGGGACTAGCGGGAACGAGCTCCTACGAGCAGTACTTC.